This TCR beta chain comes out of a study of blood T cell repertoires in COVID-19. Turning to the study itself: Nucleic acid was either cDNA or gDNA, and it came from T cells, B-cell-depleted T cells, or PBMCs.

TCRdb's copy holds only in-frame clones and misses some; the assay was immunoSEQ multiplex PCR. Of 360,000 or so clones listed, roughly 90% are singletons. From germline, CDR1 is SGHKS and CDR2 YYEKEE (reference sequence). J gave up 4 bases and V 2 bases, and 6 bases lay outside the gene matches. The CDR3 has 16 residues. The study recruited people aged roughly 18 to 95 years across approximately 24 US areas. Donors in Cohort 3 who had recovered were those with two negative PCRs, healthcare professional clearance, or resolution of their symptoms. Sequencing was performed on PBMCs or T cells enriched from blood (not recorded which). The origin of this receptor is a woman aged 25 to 45 who had recovered from COVID-19. The V call is TRBV5-5, the J call TRBJ2-2, with 9 bases lining up with TRBD1. The CDR3 loop reads CASSFRTGVATGELFF. The CDR3 coding sequence is TGTGCCAGCAGCTTTCGGACAGGGGTGGCCACCGGGGAGCTGTTTTTT. Looking up the rest from reference TRBV5-5 and TRBJ2-2 gives the full variable domain: DAGVTQSPTHLIKTRGQQVTLRCSPISGHKSVSWYQQVLGQGPQFIFQYYEKEERGRGNFPDRFSARQFPNYSSELNVNALLLGDSALYLCASSFRTGVATGELFFGEGSRLTVL.